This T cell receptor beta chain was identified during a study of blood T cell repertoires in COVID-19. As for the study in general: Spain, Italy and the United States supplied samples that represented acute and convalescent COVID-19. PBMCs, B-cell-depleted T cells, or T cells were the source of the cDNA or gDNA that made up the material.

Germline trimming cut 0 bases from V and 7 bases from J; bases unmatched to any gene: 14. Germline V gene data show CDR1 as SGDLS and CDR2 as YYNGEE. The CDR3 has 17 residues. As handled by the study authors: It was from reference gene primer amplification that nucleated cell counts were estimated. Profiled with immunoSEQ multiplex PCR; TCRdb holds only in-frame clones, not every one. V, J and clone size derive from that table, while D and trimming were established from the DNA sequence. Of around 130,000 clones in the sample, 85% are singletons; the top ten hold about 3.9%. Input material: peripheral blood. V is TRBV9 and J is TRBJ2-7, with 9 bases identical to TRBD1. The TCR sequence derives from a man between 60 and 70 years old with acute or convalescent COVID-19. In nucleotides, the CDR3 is TGTGCCAGCAGCGTAGACGGTGGGGGACAGGGATTAAGGGAGCAGTACTTC. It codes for CASSVDGGGQGLREQYF. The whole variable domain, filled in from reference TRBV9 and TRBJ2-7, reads DSGVTQTPKHLITATGQRVTLRCSPRSGDLSVYWYQQSLDQGLQFLIQYYNGEERAKGNILERFSAQQFPDLHSELNLSSLELGDSALYFCASSVDGGGQGLREQYFGPGTRLTVT.